This T cell receptor beta chain was retrieved from a study of blood T cell repertoires in COVID-19. Original data processing: Using reference gene primer amplification, nucleated cell counts were estimated. The protocol was immunoSEQ multiplex PCR, while the TCRdb copy is restricted to in-frame clones and leaves out a portion. V, J and clone size reflect that table, while D and trimming were determined from the DNA. Here the sample spans roughly 230,000 clones, around 90% being singletons. Seattle-derived patients entered the study during active infection and were followed longitudinally. V was trimmed by 0 bases and J by 2 bases, leaving 11 bases between them. CDR3 length equals 15 residues. The V gene's germline CDR1 is SGHRS and CDR2 YFSETQ.

The V gene is TRBV5-1, the J gene TRBJ1-1; D possibly corresponds to TRBD1 (6 bases). The sequenced sample was peripheral blood. The clonotype comes from an older woman with COVID-19, enrolled during active disease. The CDR3 DNA sequence: TGCGCCAGCAGCTTGGGTGGGGGCGGAAACACTGAAGCTTTCTTT. This encodes CASSLGGGGNTEAFF.